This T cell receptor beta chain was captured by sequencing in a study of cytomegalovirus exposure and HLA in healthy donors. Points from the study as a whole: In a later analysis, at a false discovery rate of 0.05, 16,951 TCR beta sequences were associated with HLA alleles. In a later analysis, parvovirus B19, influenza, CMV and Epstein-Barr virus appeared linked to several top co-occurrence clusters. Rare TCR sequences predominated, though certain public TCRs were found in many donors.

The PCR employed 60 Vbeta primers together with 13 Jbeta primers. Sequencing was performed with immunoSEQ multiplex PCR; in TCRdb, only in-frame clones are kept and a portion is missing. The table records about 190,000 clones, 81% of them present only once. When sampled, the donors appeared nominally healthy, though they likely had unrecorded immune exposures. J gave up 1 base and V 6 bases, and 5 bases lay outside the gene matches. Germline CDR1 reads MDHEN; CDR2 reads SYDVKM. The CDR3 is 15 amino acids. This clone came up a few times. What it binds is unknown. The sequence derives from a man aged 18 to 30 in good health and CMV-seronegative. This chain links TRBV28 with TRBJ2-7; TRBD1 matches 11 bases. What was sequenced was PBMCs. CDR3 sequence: CASRPGTGGSYEQYF. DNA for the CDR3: TGTGCCAGCAGGCCCGGGACAGGGGGATCCTACGAGCAGTACTTC. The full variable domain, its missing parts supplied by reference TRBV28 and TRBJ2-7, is DVKVTQSSRYLVKRTGEKVFLECVQDMDHENMFWYRQDPGLGLRLIYFSYDVKMKEKGDIPEGYSVSREKKERFSLILESASTNQTSMYLCASRPGTGGSYEQYFGPGTRLTVT.